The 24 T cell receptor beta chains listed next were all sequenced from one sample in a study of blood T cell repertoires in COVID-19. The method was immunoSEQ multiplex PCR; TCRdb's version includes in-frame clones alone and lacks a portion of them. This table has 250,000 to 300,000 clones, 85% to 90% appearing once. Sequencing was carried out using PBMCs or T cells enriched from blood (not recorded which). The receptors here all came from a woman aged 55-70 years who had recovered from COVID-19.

CDR3 sequence reads: CASSRLGAGANVLTF. For the CDR3, the DNA is TGTGCCAGCAGCCGCCTAGGAGCCGGGGCCAACGTCCTGACTTTC. This rearrangement joins TRBV9 to TRBJ2-6; D is ambiguous. This CDR3 has 15 residues. Germline assignment: CDR1 SGDLS and CDR2 YYNGEE. Deletions cut 4 bases from V and 4 bases from J, with 12 bases between.

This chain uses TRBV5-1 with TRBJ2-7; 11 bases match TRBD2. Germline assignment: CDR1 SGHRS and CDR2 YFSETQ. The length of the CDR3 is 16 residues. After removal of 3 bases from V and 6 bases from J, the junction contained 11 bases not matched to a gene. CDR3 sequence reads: CASSSGEASGRSEQYF. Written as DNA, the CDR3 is TGCGCCAGCAGCTCCGGTGAGGCTAGCGGGAGGAGCGAGCAGTACTTC.

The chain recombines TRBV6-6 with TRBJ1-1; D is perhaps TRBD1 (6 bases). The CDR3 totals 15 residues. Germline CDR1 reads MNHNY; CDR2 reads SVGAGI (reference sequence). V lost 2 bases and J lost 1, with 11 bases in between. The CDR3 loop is CASSYSSGENTEAFF. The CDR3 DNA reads TGTGCCAGCAGTTACAGCTCAGGGGAGAACACTGAAGCTTTCTTT.

In nucleotides, the CDR3 is TGTGCCATCTTACAGGGAAATGGAAACACCATATATTTT. This encodes CAILQGNGNTIYF. The chain combines TRBV10-3 with TRBJ1-3, with D perhaps TRBD1 (6 bases). Germline-derived CDR1 and CDR2 are ENHRY and SYGVKD. The CDR3 spans 13 residues. The germline V and J ends were trimmed by 8 bases and 3 bases, with 11 bases remaining between them.

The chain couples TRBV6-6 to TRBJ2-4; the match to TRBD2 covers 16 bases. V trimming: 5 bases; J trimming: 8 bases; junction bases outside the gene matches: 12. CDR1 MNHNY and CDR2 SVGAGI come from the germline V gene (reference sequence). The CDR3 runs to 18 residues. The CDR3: CASSGSPGTSGRAHIQYF. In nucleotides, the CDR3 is TGTGCCAGCAGTGGATCTCCCGGGACTAGCGGGAGGGCGCACATTCAGTACTTC.

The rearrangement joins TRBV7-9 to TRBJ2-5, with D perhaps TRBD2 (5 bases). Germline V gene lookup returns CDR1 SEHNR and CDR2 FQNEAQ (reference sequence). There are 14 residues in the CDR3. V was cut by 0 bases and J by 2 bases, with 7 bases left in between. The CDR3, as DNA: TGTGCCAGCAGCTTAGCCGGGGATCAAGAGACCCAGTACTTC. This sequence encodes CASSLAGDQETQYF.

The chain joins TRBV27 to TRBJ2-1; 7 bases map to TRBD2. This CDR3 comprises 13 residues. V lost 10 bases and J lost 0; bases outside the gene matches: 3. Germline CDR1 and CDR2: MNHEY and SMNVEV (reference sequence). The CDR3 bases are TGTGCCACCCAGCGGGGCTCCTACAATGAGCAGTTCTTC. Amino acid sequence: CATQRGSYNEQFF.

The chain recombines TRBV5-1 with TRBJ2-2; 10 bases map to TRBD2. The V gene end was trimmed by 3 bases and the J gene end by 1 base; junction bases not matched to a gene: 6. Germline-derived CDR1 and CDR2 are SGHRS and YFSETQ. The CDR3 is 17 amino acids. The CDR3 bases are TGCGCCAGCAGCTCTAGGGGACTAGCGAGGAACACCGGGGAGCTGTTTTTT. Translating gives CASSSRGLARNTGELFF.

CDR3 DNA sequence: TGTGCCAGCACGTTGACAGGGGGCGTAACTGAAGCTTTCTTT. This gives the protein CASTLTGGVTEAFF. The rearrangement joins TRBV28 to TRBJ1-1, with 10 bases matching TRBD1. Germline CDR1 reads MDHEN; CDR2 reads SYDVKM. This CDR3 is 14 amino acids long. The ends lost 7 bases at V and 5 bases at J; junction bases unmatched: 7. The whole variable domain, filled in from reference TRBV28 and TRBJ1-1, reads DVKVTQSSRYLVKRTGEKVFLECVQDMDHENMFWYRQDPGLGLRLIYFSYDVKMKEKGDIPEGYSVSREKKERFSLILESASTNQTSMYLCASTLTGGVTEAFFGQGTRLTVV.

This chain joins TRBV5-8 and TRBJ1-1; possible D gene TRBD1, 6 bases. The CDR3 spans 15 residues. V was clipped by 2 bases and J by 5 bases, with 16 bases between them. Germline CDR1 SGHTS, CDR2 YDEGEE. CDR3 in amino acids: CASSLGTLKGTEAFF. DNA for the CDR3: TGTGCCAGCAGCTTAGGGACACTCAAGGGGACTGAAGCTTTCTTT.

CDR3 protein: CASSFQEDTEAFF. The DNA for the CDR3 is TGCGCCAGCAGCTTTCAGGAGGACACTGAAGCTTTCTTT. The chain couples TRBV5-1 to TRBJ1-1; D gene ambiguous. The CDR3 runs to 13 residues. CDR1 is SGHRS and CDR2 is YFSETQ in the germline V gene. V lost 2 bases and J 3 bases, leaving 8 bases between the germline ends.

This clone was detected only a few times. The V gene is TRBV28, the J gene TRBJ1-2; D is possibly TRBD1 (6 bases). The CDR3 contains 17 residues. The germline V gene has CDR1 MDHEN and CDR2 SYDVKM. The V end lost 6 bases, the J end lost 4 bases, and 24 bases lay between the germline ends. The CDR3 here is CASRSTGSGWGSYGYTF. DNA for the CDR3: TGTGCCAGCAGATCTACAGGGTCCGGCTGGGGCAGCTATGGCTACACCTTC.

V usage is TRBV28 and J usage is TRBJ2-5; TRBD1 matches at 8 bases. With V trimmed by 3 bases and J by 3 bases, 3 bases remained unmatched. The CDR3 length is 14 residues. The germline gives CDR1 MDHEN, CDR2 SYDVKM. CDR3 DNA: TGTGCCAGCAGTTTGGGACAGGTAGAAGAGACCCAGTACTTC. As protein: CASSLGQVEETQYF. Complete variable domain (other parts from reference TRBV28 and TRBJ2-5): DVKVTQSSRYLVKRTGEKVFLECVQDMDHENMFWYRQDPGLGLRLIYFSYDVKMKEKGDIPEGYSVSREKKERFSLILESASTNQTSMYLCASSLGQVEETQYFGPGTRLLVL.

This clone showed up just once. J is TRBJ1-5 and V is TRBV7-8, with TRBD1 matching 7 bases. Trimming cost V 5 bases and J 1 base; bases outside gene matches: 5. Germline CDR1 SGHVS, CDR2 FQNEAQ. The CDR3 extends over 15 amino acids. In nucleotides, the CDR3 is TGTGCCAGCAGCCTTACAGGGGCCAGCAATCAGCCCCAGCATTTT. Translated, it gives CASSLTGASNQPQHF.

CDR3 sequence (DNA): TGTGCCAGCAGCTCACGGGACAGGGTCTACGAGCAGTACTTC. Its translation is CASSSRDRVYEQYF. The V gene is TRBV7-2, the J gene TRBJ2-7; TRBD1 agrees at 9 bases. Trimming cost V 4 bases and J 3 bases; bases outside gene matches: 4. The CDR3 spans 14 residues. Germline V lookup: CDR1 SGHTA, CDR2 FQGNSA.

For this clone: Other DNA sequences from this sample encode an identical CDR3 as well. CDR3 in amino acids: CASSPPSSETQYF. The CDR3 DNA is TGTGCCAGCTCACCACCTTCTTCAGAGACCCAGTACTTC. The chain has TRBV18 and TRBJ2-5, with D uncertain. The CDR3 is made up of 13 amino acids. Per the germline V gene, CDR1 is KGHSH and CDR2 is LQKENI. Trimming pared 0 bases from V and 4 bases from J, leaving 6 bases between.

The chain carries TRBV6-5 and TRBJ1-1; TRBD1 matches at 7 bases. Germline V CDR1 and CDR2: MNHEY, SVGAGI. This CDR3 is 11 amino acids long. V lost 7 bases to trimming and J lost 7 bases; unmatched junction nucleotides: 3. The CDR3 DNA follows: TGTGCCAGCATACAGGGGTTTGAAGCTTTCTTT. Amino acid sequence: CASIQGFEAFF.

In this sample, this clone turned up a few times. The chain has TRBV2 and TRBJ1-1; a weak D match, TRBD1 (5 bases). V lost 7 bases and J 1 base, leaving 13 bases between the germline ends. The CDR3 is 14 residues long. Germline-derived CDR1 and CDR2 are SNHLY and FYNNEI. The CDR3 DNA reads TGTGCCAGCACCAAGACAGACCCGAACACTGAAGCTTTCTTT. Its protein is CASTKTDPNTEAFF.

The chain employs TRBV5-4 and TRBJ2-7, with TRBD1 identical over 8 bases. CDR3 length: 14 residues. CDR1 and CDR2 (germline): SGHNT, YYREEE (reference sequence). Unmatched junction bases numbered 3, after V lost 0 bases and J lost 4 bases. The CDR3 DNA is TGTGCCAGCAGCTTGGCAGGGGGCAAATACGAGCAGTACTTC. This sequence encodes CASSLAGGKYEQYF.

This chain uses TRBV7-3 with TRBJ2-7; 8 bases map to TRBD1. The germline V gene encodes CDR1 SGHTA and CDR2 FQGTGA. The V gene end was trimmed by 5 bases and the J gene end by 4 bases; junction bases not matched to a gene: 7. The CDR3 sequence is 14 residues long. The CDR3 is CASSQGAGFYEQYF. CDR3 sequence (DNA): TGTGCCAGCAGCCAGGGGGCAGGGTTTTACGAGCAGTACTTC.

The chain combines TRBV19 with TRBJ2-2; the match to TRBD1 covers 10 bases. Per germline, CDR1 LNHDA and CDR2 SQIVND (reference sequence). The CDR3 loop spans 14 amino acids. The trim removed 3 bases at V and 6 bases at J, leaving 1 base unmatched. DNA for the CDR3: TGTGCCAGTAGTATCGGACAGGGGGCCGGGGAGCTGTTTTTT. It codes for CASSIGQGAGELFF.

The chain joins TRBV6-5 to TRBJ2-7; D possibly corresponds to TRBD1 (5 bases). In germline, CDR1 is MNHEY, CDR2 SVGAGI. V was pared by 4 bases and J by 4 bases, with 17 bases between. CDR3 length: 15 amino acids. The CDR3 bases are TGTGCCAGCAGTTCAAGACCGCAGGGCACTTACGAGCAGTACTTC. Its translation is CASSSRPQGTYEQYF.

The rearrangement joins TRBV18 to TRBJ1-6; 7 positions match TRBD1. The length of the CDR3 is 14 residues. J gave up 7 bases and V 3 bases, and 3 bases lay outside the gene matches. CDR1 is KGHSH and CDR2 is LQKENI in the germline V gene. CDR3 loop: CASSPAGGNSPLHF. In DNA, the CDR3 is TGTGCCAGCTCACCGGCAGGGGGGAATTCACCCCTCCACTTT.

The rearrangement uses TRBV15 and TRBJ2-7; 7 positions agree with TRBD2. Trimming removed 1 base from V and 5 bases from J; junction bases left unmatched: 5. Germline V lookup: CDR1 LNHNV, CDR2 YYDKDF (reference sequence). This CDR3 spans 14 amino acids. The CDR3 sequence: CATSRGGGTHEQYF. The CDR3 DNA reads TGTGCCACCAGCAGAGGGGGAGGGACCCACGAGCAGTACTTC.